The 27 T cell receptor beta chains below come from one sample, sequenced in a study of cytomegalovirus exposure and HLA in healthy donors. Use of 60 Vbeta and 13 Jbeta primers characterized the PCR. The repertoire was sequenced with immunoSEQ multiplex PCR; TCRdb's copy has only in-frame clones and lacks some. The sample has 90,000 to 100,000 clones; around 82% are singletons. Sequenced input: PBMCs. These TCRs come from a woman aged 60 to 75 in good health and CMV-seronegative.

The chain has TRBV28 and TRBJ2-3, with TRBD1 identical over 10 bases. The length of the CDR3 is 15 residues. CDR1 MDHEN and CDR2 SYDVKM come from the germline V gene. V gave up 4 bases and J gave up 3 bases; unmatched junction bases: 4. The CDR3 region has the DNA TGTGCCAGCAGTTGGGGGGGACAGGGGACAGATACGCAGTATTTT. This codes for CASSWGGQGTDTQYF.

This clone was counted a single time. V usage is TRBV9 and J usage is TRBJ2-2, with 10 positions matching TRBD1. The CDR3 covers 16 residues. V gave up 2 bases and J gave up 4 bases; unmatched junction bases: 5. Germline V gene lookup returns CDR1 SGDLS and CDR2 YYNGEE. CDR3 coding DNA: TGTGCCAGCAGCGTCTCGGGACAGGGGAGCACCGGGGAGCTGTTTTTT. It yields the protein CASSVSGQGSTGELFF.

The chain couples TRBV7-2 to TRBJ2-7, with TRBD2 matching 9 bases. The CDR3 has 15 amino acids. Germline trimming cut 5 bases from V and 4 bases from J; bases unmatched to any gene: 9. Germline V CDR1 and CDR2: SGHTA, FQGNSA. The CDR3 DNA reads TGTGCCAGCAGCAGCCCGGGACTAGCCCCTTACGAGCAGTACTTC. This codes for CASSSPGLAPYEQYF.

Here the CDR3 DNA reads TGTGCCAGCAGGATTACAGGGGGCGCAGATACGCAGTATTTT. This gives the protein CASRITGGADTQYF. This chain links TRBV6-5 with TRBJ2-3, with 9 bases lining up with TRBD1. Germline trimming cut 6 bases from V and 4 bases from J; bases unmatched to any gene: 5. Germline CDR1 and CDR2: MNHEY and SVGAGI. This CDR3 has 14 amino acids.

V is TRBV7-8 and J is TRBJ2-7, with unresolved D. The CDR3 has 13 residues. CDR1 is SGHVS, CDR2 FQNEAQ, per germline. V shed 0 bases and J shed 2 bases, with 5 bases lying between them. CDR3 protein: CASSLAGPYEQYF. In DNA, the CDR3 is TGTGCCAGCAGCTTAGCGGGCCCCTACGAGCAGTACTTC.

This clone was seen a single time. The chain employs TRBV19 and TRBJ2-2; D uncertain. This CDR3 region has 14 residues. CDR1 is LNHDA, CDR2 SQIVND, per germline (reference sequence). V was pared by 1 base and J by 1 base, with 4 bases between. The CDR3 DNA reads TGTGCCAGTAGTATAGCGGGGAACACCGGGGAGCTGTTTTTT. It is translated as CASSIAGNTGELFF. The full variable domain, its missing parts supplied by reference TRBV19 and TRBJ2-2, is DGGITQSPKYLFRKEGQNVTLSCEQNLNHDAMYWYRQDPGQGLRLIYYSQIVNDFQKGDIAEGYSVSREKKESFPLTVTSAQKNPTAFYLCASSIAGNTGELFFGEGSRLTVL.

This clone was observed a handful of times. This sequence joins TRBV7-9 and TRBJ2-1; D remains ambiguous. Looked up from germline, CDR1 is SEHNR and CDR2 is FQNEAQ (reference sequence). The CDR3 length is 16 residues. Trimming took off 4 bases at V and 0 bases at J, with 13 bases between the two ends. Here the CDR3 DNA reads TGTGCCAGCAGCTCGTTCGACTCGCCCTCCTACAATGAGCAGTTCTTC. It yields the protein CASSSFDSPSYNEQFF. Full variable domain (rest looked up from reference TRBV7-9 and TRBJ2-1): DTGVSQNPRHKITKRGQNVTFRCDPISEHNRLYWYRQTLGQGPEFLTYFQNEAQLEKSRLLSDRFSAERPKGSFSTLEIQRTEQGDSAMYLCASSSFDSPSYNEQFFGPGTRLTVL.

This clone was picked up a small number of times. The V call is TRBV5-1, the J call TRBJ2-6; the D is unclear. The CDR3 is 14 residues long. CDR1 is SGHRS and CDR2 is YFSETQ in the germline V gene. The V and J ends lost 6 bases and 2 bases respectively, with 9 bases between them. CDR3 in amino acids: CASMSQAGANVLTF. CDR3 nucleotide sequence: TGCGCCAGCATGAGTCAGGCTGGGGCCAACGTCCTGACTTTC.

The rearrangement uses TRBV5-4 and TRBJ1-1; no reliable D call. From germline, CDR1 is SGHNT and CDR2 YYREEE (reference sequence). Trimming cost V 2 bases and J 7 bases, with 9 bases left between them. The CDR3 is 12 amino acids. The CDR3 DNA reads as TGTGCCAGCAGCTTTGGCAGAGGTGAAGCTTTCTTT. Translating gives CASSFGRGEAFF.

The V call is TRBV16, the J call TRBJ1-1; D is possibly TRBD1 (6 bases). Germline lookup yields CDR1 KGHSY and CDR2 FQNENV. The CDR3 runs 11 residues. Trimming cost V 2 bases and J 10 bases, with 8 bases left between them. The CDR3 region is CASSQRGGAFF. In nucleotides, the CDR3 is TGTGCCAGCAGCCAAAGGGGGGGAGCTTTCTTT.

The V and J genes are TRBV6-5 and TRBJ2-5, with 10 bases matching TRBD2. Per the germline V gene, CDR1 is MNHEY and CDR2 is SVGAGI. The length of the CDR3 is 16 residues. V trimming: 0 bases; J trimming: 5 bases; junction bases outside the gene matches: 6. The CDR3: CASSYSILAGEETQYF. CDR3 nucleotides: TGTGCCAGCAGTTACTCGATCCTAGCGGGAGAGGAGACCCAGTACTTC.

The count of this clone is one. The rearrangement links TRBV7-9 to TRBJ1-1, with TRBD1 matching 11 bases. CDR1 is SEHNR, CDR2 FQNEAQ, per germline (reference sequence). The CDR3 runs to 17 residues. V trimming: 5 bases; J trimming: 1 base; junction bases outside the gene matches: 9. CDR3 region: CASSPSRTGGQNTEAFF. The CDR3 coding sequence is TGTGCCAGCAGCCCCTCTAGGACAGGGGGCCAGAACACTGAAGCTTTCTTT.

The chain joins TRBV5-6 to TRBJ2-3, with D possibly TRBD1 on 5 matching bases. The CDR3 runs 15 residues. Looked up from germline, CDR1 is SGHDT and CDR2 is YYEEEE. V was clipped by 2 bases and J by 5 bases, with 15 bases between them. The CDR3 region has the DNA TGTGCCAGCAGCTTCCCGACAGTAGTAGGAGATACGCAGTATTTT. This encodes CASSFPTVVGDTQYF.

This clone has just one count. The V and J genes are TRBV28 and TRBJ1-5, with D tentatively TRBD1 (6 bases). The V gene lost 8 bases and the J gene lost 0 bases, with 14 bases spanning the gap. This CDR3 is 15 amino acids long. CDR1 and CDR2 from the germline V gene are MDHEN and SYDVKM. CDR3 region: CASQGTNYSNQPQHF. The CDR3 DNA reads TGTGCCAGCCAAGGGACAAATTATAGCAATCAGCCCCAGCATTTT.

This chain links TRBV2 with TRBJ2-7, with TRBD1 identical over 8 bases. The CDR3 is made up of 15 amino acids. Looked up from germline, CDR1 is SNHLY and CDR2 is FYNNEI. Trimming cost V 6 bases and J 2 bases; bases outside gene matches: 9. CDR3 bases: TGTGCCAGCAGCGGGGGATACAGGGGGACCTACGAGCAGTACTTC. This gives the protein CASSGGYRGTYEQYF.

CDR3 nucleotide sequence: TGCGCCAGCAGCCAAGAATTCCCGTTCCATGAGCAGTTCTTC. Its translation is CASSQEFPFHEQFF. The chain uses TRBV4-3 and TRBJ2-1, with D uncertain. This CDR3 is 14 amino acids long. Germline lookup yields CDR1 LGHNA and CDR2 YSLEER. Trimming took 0 bases from V and 8 from J, leaving 11 bases between them.

The chain links TRBV5-1 to TRBJ2-4; 7 nucleotides align to TRBD1. Per germline, CDR1 SGHRS and CDR2 YFSETQ. The ends lost 4 bases at V and 6 bases at J; junction bases unmatched: 10. The CDR3 has 15 residues. As DNA, the CDR3 is TGCGCCAGCAGCCCGCAGGGGGAGCGTCGAAACATTCAGTACTTC. Amino acid sequence: CASSPQGERRNIQYF.

This clone was counted a single time. The chain couples TRBV7-9 to TRBJ1-4; D uncertain. The CDR3 has 14 amino acids. Deletions cut 1 base from V and 1 base from J, with 4 bases between. Germline values: CDR1 SEHNR, CDR2 FQNEAQ (reference sequence). DNA of the CDR3: TGTGCCAGCAGCTTAGTACTAACTAATGAAAAACTGTTTTTT. Its protein is CASSLVLTNEKLFF.

This clone was seen more than once but under ten times. V is TRBV7-6 and J is TRBJ2-7; D might be TRBD2 (6 bases). Trimming removed 1 base at V and 1 base at J, with 14 bases between. The CDR3 consists of 16 residues. Germline CDR1 is SGHVS and CDR2 is FNYEAQ. Here the CDR3 DNA reads TGTGCCAGCAGCTTAGGCTCTAAAGGGAGGTCCTACGAGCAGTACTTC. Encoded protein: CASSLGSKGRSYEQYF. Filled out from reference TRBV7-6 and TRBJ2-7, the complete variable domain reads GAGVSQSPRYKVTKRGQDVALRCDPISGHVSLYWYRQALGQGPEFLTYFNYEAQQDKSGLPNDRFSAERPEGSISTLTIQRTEQRDSAMYRCASSLGSKGRSYEQYFGPGTRLTVT.

The chain carries TRBV5-1 and TRBJ2-7; 11 positions match TRBD1. The junction had 2 bases not matched to a gene; V was cut back by 0 bases and J by 3 bases. Germline V gene data show CDR1 as SGHRS and CDR2 as YFSETQ. The CDR3 contains 15 residues. The CDR3 region has the DNA TGCGCCAGCAGCTTGGGAGGGACAGGGGGCTACGAGCAGTACTTC. Translating it yields CASSLGGTGGYEQYF.

The V gene is TRBV14, the J gene TRBJ2-1; D ambiguous. The CDR3 contains 15 residues. Trimming removed 4 bases at V and 3 bases at J, with 13 bases between. Germline loops: CDR1 SGHDN, CDR2 FVKESK. The DNA for the CDR3 is TGTGCCAGCAGCCTCCCGGGTCCCCTCTACAATGAGCAGTTCTTC. Encoded protein: CASSLPGPLYNEQFF.

There are a few counts of this clone. The chain is built from TRBV7-2 and TRBJ2-5; 7 bases line up with TRBD2. V lost 2 bases to trimming and J lost 5 bases; unmatched junction nucleotides: 5. CDR1 and CDR2 from the germline V gene are SGHTA and FQGNSA. The CDR3 runs 14 residues. CDR3 in amino acids: CASSLFGGGETQYF. In DNA, the CDR3 is TGTGCCAGCAGCTTATTCGGGGGAGGGGAGACCCAGTACTTC.

The chain links TRBV7-6 to TRBJ2-3; TRBD2 agrees at 7 bases. J was trimmed by 2 bases and V by 6 bases; bases with no gene match: 8. Germline-derived CDR1 and CDR2 are SGHVS and FNYEAQ. This CDR3 has 15 residues. The CDR3 region has the DNA TGTGCCAGCAGATCACTAGCGACCCCCACAGATACGCAGTATTTT. Translated, it gives CASRSLATPTDTQYF.

V gene TRBV28 combines with J gene TRBJ1-2; no clear D. The germline V gene encodes CDR1 MDHEN and CDR2 SYDVKM. This CDR3 region has 13 residues. Trimming cost V 3 bases and J 4 bases, with 9 bases left between them. CDR3 sequence: CASSFGRRYGYTF. The CDR3 coding sequence is TGTGCCAGCAGTTTCGGCAGGCGCTATGGCTACACCTTC.

The V and J genes are TRBV5-1 and TRBJ2-7; 7 nucleotides align to TRBD1. After removal of 4 bases from V and 2 bases from J, the junction contained 6 bases not matched to a gene. Germline lookup yields CDR1 SGHRS and CDR2 YFSETQ. CDR3 length: 14 residues. CDR3 DNA: TGCGCCAGCAGCACCGGACAGGCTCCCTACGAGCAGTACTTC. Protein sequence: CASSTGQAPYEQYF.

The chain links TRBV15 to TRBJ2-3; the match to TRBD1 covers 9 bases. The CDR3 has 15 residues. The V segment lost 5 bases and the J segment 2 bases; nucleotides outside the gene matches: 5. CDR1 is LNHNV, CDR2 YYDKDF, per germline (reference sequence). As DNA, the CDR3 is TGTGCCACCAGCTCACGGACAGGGGCCACAGATACGCAGTATTTT. Translating it yields CATSSRTGATDTQYF. Looking up the rest from reference TRBV15 and TRBJ2-3 gives the full variable domain: DAMVIQNPRYQVTQFGKPVTLSCSQTLNHNVMYWYQQKSSQAPKLLFHYYDKDFNNEADTPDNFQSRRPNTSFCFLDIRSPGLGDTAMYLCATSSRTGATDTQYFGPGTRLTVL.

The count of this clone is one. V usage is TRBV7-6 and J usage is TRBJ2-1, with a tentative D call TRBD2 (5 bases). V shed 1 base and J shed 3 bases, with 10 bases lying between them. Per the germline V gene, CDR1 is SGHVS and CDR2 is FNYEAQ. This CDR3 is built from 15 residues. The DNA for the CDR3 is TGTGCCAGCAGCTTAGGGGGAGAGGGCTACAATGAGCAGTTCTTC. Its protein is CASSLGGEGYNEQFF. Full variable domain (outside the CDR3, taken from reference TRBV7-6 and TRBJ2-1): GAGVSQSPRYKVTKRGQDVALRCDPISGHVSLYWYRQALGQGPEFLTYFNYEAQQDKSGLPNDRFSAERPEGSISTLTIQRTEQRDSAMYRCASSLGGEGYNEQFFGPGTRLTVL.